This TCR beta chain came from a study of T cells after yellow fever vaccination. Notes on this clonotype: The antigen is undetermined.

Trimming cost V 5 bases and J 2 bases; bases outside gene matches: 7. From germline, CDR1 is SGHTA and CDR2 FQGNSA. CDR3 length equals 17 residues. Study findings and constraints: Most primary-vaccination clones reappeared after the booster (96% CD4, approximately 88% CD8).

TCRdb independently ran MiXCR on the 5' RACE reads; one entry per CDR3 protein. The sample consists of some 420,000 distinct CDR3 sequences, under 20% of them appearing once. This chain connects TRBV7-2 to TRBJ2-6; 9 nucleotides line up with TRBD1. Sequencing was performed on PBMCs, taken before the yellow fever booster vaccination. This TCR came from a young man who received the YFV17D yellow fever vaccine. The CDR3 DNA sequence: TGTGCCAGCAGCCCTTCGGACAGGGGAACTGGGGCCAACGTCCTGACTTTC. It specifies CASSPSDRGTGANVLTF.